The 30 T cell receptor beta chains below were found in one sample sequenced in a study of blood T cell repertoires in COVID-19. Here immunoSEQ multiplex PCR was the method, and the copy in TCRdb shows in-frame clones only, minus some. The table lists tens of thousands of clones, almost 85% of them singletons. The sample was peripheral blood. These receptors were taken from a man at least 80 years old with active or convalescent COVID-19.

V gene TRBV4-3 combines with J gene TRBJ1-2, with D possibly being TRBD1 (5 bases). This CDR3 is 16 amino acids long. CDR1 is LGHNA, CDR2 YSLEER, per germline. V lost 2 bases and J 2 bases, leaving 15 bases between the germline ends. This chain's CDR3 is CASSQSTAYGNYGYTF. As DNA, the CDR3 is TGCGCCAGCAGCCAATCGACAGCTTATGGAAACTATGGCTACACCTTC.

The chain has TRBV10-3 and TRBJ2-5; 13 bases map to TRBD2. This CDR3 has 17 residues. The trim removed 6 bases at V and 0 bases at J, leaving 7 bases unmatched. Germline V lookup: CDR1 ENHRY, CDR2 SYGVKD. The CDR3 bases are TGTGCCATCAGGGGGACTAGCGGGGAGTTGTACCAAGAGACCCAGTACTTC. Amino acids: CAIRGTSGELYQETQYF.

This clone was recorded a few times. The CDR3 region is CSVELYRVGTEAFF. The CDR3 region has the DNA TGCAGCGTTGAACTGTACAGGGTGGGCACTGAAGCTTTCTTT. This chain joins TRBV29-1 and TRBJ1-1; TRBD1 is a possible D gene (6 bases). The germline V and J ends were trimmed by 2 bases and 4 bases, with 14 bases remaining between them. The CDR3 has 14 residues. Germline CDR1 is SQVTM and CDR2 is ANQGSEA.

The V call is TRBV2, the J call TRBJ1-2; no clear D. This CDR3 spans 13 amino acids. The germline CDR1 and CDR2 sequences are SNHLY and FYNNEI. V shed 7 bases and J shed 5 bases, with 14 bases lying between them. DNA for the CDR3: TGTGCCAGCATGGGCAGGCCCCCATATGGCTACACCTTC. It codes for CASMGRPPYGYTF.

The chain links TRBV10-3 to TRBJ2-2; 13 nucleotides line up with TRBD2. The CDR3 runs to 14 residues. The J segment lost 5 bases and the V segment lost 6 bases, leaving 0 bases of the junction unmatched. Germline V CDR1 and CDR2: ENHRY, SYGVKD. CDR3 protein: CAIRTSGGTGELFF. In nucleotides, the CDR3 is TGTGCCATCAGGACTAGCGGGGGGACCGGGGAGCTGTTTTTT.

This chain links TRBV7-2 with TRBJ2-1; 9 bases fit TRBD2. CDR1 and CDR2 from the germline V gene are SGHTA and FQGNSA. Losses at the gene ends were 6 bases for V and 4 bases for J; bases not matched to a gene: 4. The CDR3 has 14 residues. The CDR3 DNA reads TGTGCCAGCAGGGGCGGGAGGGATTACAATGAGCAGTTCTTC. This sequence encodes CASRGGRDYNEQFF.

The V gene is TRBV20-1, the J gene TRBJ2-1, with a weak D call TRBD1 (7 bases). Trimming took 3 bases from V and 6 from J, leaving 15 bases between them. Looked up from germline, CDR1 is DFQATT and CDR2 is SNEGSKA (reference sequence). There are 14 residues in the CDR3. CDR3: CSASGGGQINEQFF. The CDR3 coding sequence is TGCAGTGCTAGTGGAGGGGGACAGATCAATGAGCAGTTCTTC.

This chain joins TRBV6-5 and TRBJ1-5; 10 bases align to TRBD1. In germline, CDR1 is MNHEY, CDR2 SVGAGI. The length of the CDR3 is 15 residues. J gave up 7 bases and V 8 bases, and 11 bases lay outside the gene matches. CDR3 amino acids: CASRLGTGDHQPQHF. For the CDR3, the DNA is TGTGCCAGCCGCCTAGGGACAGGGGACCACCAGCCCCAGCATTTT.

This clone came up a few times. The gene calls are TRBV7-9 and TRBJ1-4, with 7 bases matching TRBD1. The germline V gene has CDR1 SEHNR and CDR2 FQNEAQ (reference sequence). The J segment lost 10 bases and the V segment lost 5 bases, leaving 10 bases of the junction unmatched. There are 14 residues in the CDR3. CDR3 nucleotide sequence: TGTGCCAGCAGCCCCCAGGGGGAAGGGGGAAAACTGTTTTTT. Translation gives CASSPQGEGGKLFF.

The V and J genes are TRBV5-6 and TRBJ1-1, with D perhaps matching TRBD1 (6 bases). The CDR3 covers 15 residues. The ends were cut back, 6 bases at V and 11 bases at J, with 26 bases in the middle. CDR1 is SGHDT, CDR2 YYEEEE, per germline. CDR3 region: CASTARGGALWYAFF. For the CDR3, the DNA is TGTGCCAGCACGGCAAGGGGGGGAGCCTTATGGTACGCTTTCTTT.

The chain has TRBV18 and TRBJ1-1, with 10 bases identical to TRBD1. CDR3 length equals 14 residues. V shed 3 bases and J 6 bases; nucleotides not matched to a gene: 4. CDR1 KGHSH and CDR2 LQKENI come from the germline V gene. The CDR3 here is CASSPGQGDAEAFF. CDR3 nucleotide sequence: TGTGCCAGCTCACCCGGACAGGGGGATGCTGAAGCTTTCTTT.

V and J are TRBV11-3 and TRBJ2-1; D might be TRBD2 (5 bases). The CDR3 is 16 amino acids. Germline V lookup: CDR1 SGHNT, CDR2 YENEEA. The V gene lost 1 base and the J gene lost 6 bases, with 16 bases spanning the gap. The CDR3 bases are TGTGCCAGCAGCTTAGGTGGGGTCGCGGGCTCCAATGAGCAGTTCTTC. Translated: CASSLGGVAGSNEQFF.

The chain recombines TRBV13 with TRBJ2-1; the match to TRBD2 covers 8 bases. J gave up 4 bases and V 10 bases, and 6 bases lay outside the gene matches. Germline CDR1 reads PRHDT; CDR2 reads FYEKMQ (reference sequence). The CDR3 has 13 residues. CDR3 loop: CATTGLVYNEQFF. The DNA of the CDR3 is TGTGCCACAACGGGACTAGTTTACAATGAGCAGTTCTTC.

The rearrangement links TRBV12-3 or TRBV12-4 to TRBJ2-1; 7 bases map to TRBD2. The CDR3 has 13 amino acids. V lost 6 bases to trimming and J lost 10 bases; unmatched junction nucleotides: 9. This CDR3 is CASSISSGEEQFF. As DNA, the CDR3 is TGTGCCAGCAGCATATCTAGCGGAGAGGAGCAGTTCTTC.

The chain is built from TRBV28 and TRBJ1-1; TRBD1 is a possible D gene (5 bases). Germline values: CDR1 MDHEN, CDR2 SYDVKM. The CDR3 loop spans 13 amino acids. V was clipped by 11 bases and J by 5 bases, with 18 bases between them. The CDR3, as DNA: TGTGCCTGCACGGACGCCCGGGGGACTGAAGCTTTCTTT. Translating it yields CACTDARGTEAFF.

The chain links TRBV7-3 to TRBJ2-5; 7 nucleotides line up with TRBD1. This CDR3 spans 13 amino acids. Germline CDR1 SGHTA, CDR2 FQGTGA. Trimming removed 3 bases from V and 2 bases from J; junction bases left unmatched: 0. CDR3 region: CASSLGQQETQYF. The CDR3 DNA reads TGTGCCAGCAGCTTGGGACAGCAAGAGACCCAGTACTTC.

The CDR3 DNA is TGTGCCACCAGTGACCTCGATCCCGGGACAGGGGCCCACGAGCAGTACTTC. This translates into CATSDLDPGTGAHEQYF. V gene TRBV24-1 combines with J gene TRBJ2-7, with 10 bases identical to TRBD1. This CDR3 is built from 17 residues. The germline V gene encodes CDR1 KGHDR and CDR2 SFDVKD. With V trimmed by 4 bases and J by 5 bases, 13 bases remained unmatched.

The DNA of the CDR3 is TGTGCCAGCAGTCGAAGACAGGGGTGGGATAGCTACGAGCAGTACTTC. Protein sequence: CASSRRQGWDSYEQYF. V and J are TRBV7-6 and TRBJ2-7; 8 bases are shared with TRBD1. The CDR3 runs 16 residues. Germline trimming cut 6 bases from V and 3 bases from J; bases unmatched to any gene: 13. The germline gives CDR1 SGHVS, CDR2 FNYEAQ.

The rearrangement links TRBV18 to TRBJ1-2; TRBD1 agrees at 8 bases. The CDR3 runs 14 residues. Looked up from germline, CDR1 is KGHSH and CDR2 is LQKENI. After removal of 3 bases from V and 3 bases from J, the junction contained 3 bases not matched to a gene. The CDR3 here is CASSPSTGDYGYTF. CDR3 DNA: TGTGCCAGCTCACCCTCGACAGGGGACTATGGCTACACCTTC. The whole variable domain, remainder taken from reference TRBV18 and TRBJ1-2, is NAGVMQNPRHLVRRRGQEARLRCSPMKGHSHVYWYRQLPEEGLKFMVYLQKENIIDESGMPKERFSAEFPKEGPSILRIQQVVRGDSAAYFCASSPSTGDYGYTFGSGTRLTVV.

This chain connects TRBV7-3 to TRBJ2-1; weak D call: TRBD2 (5 bases). Trimming stripped 5 bases from V and 10 bases from J, with 18 bases between. Germline values: CDR1 SGHTA, CDR2 FQGTGA. The CDR3 contains 14 residues. In DNA, the CDR3 is TGTGCCAGCAGCCTGATGGCCAGCGGACCCGAGCAGTTCTTC. Protein: CASSLMASGPEQFF.

V gene TRBV6-6 combines with J gene TRBJ1-2; weak D call: TRBD1 (6 bases). V was shortened by 8 bases and J by 8 bases, with 24 bases between the two germline ends. Looked up from germline, CDR1 is MNHNY and CDR2 is SVGAGI (reference sequence). The CDR3 is 15 amino acids. CDR3 amino acids: CASQEGGRGGGGYTF. The CDR3 DNA reads as TGTGCCAGCCAGGAGGGGGGGCGCGGCGGAGGAGGCTACACCTTC.

This chain links TRBV28 with TRBJ1-4; TRBD1 agrees at 12 bases. The CDR3 is 15 amino acids. With 10 bases clipped from V and 10 bases from J, the junction kept 13 bases outside the gene matches. Germline CDR1 reads MDHEN; CDR2 reads SYDVKM. CDR3 nucleotide sequence: TGTGCCACCCTACCGCCGGGACAGGGGGCGCCAAAACTGTTTTTT. Translation: CATLPPGQGAPKLFF.

The genes are TRBV19 and TRBJ1-2; 7 positions match TRBD1. The trim removed 8 bases at V and 4 bases at J, leaving 13 bases unmatched. Germline CDR1 and CDR2: LNHDA and SQIVND (reference sequence). CDR3 length equals 15 residues. CDR3 protein: CASHRTGQTLYGYTF. As DNA, the CDR3 is TGTGCCAGTCATAGGACGGGACAGACCCTCTATGGCTACACCTTC. Using reference TRBV19 and TRBJ1-2 for the parts outside the CDR3, the full variable domain is DGGITQSPKYLFRKEGQNVTLSCEQNLNHDAMYWYRQDPGQGLRLIYYSQIVNDFQKGDIAEGYSVSREKKESFPLTVTSAQKNPTAFYLCASHRTGQTLYGYTFGSGTRLTVV.

The V and J genes are TRBV9 and TRBJ2-2; 7 bases map to TRBD1. The CDR3 is made up of 15 amino acids. CDR1 and CDR2 (germline): SGDLS, YYNGEE. With V trimmed by 1 base and J by 4 bases, 4 bases remained unmatched. CDR3 loop: CASSVPSGGTGELFF. The CDR3 bases are TGTGCCAGCAGCGTACCGTCAGGGGGCACCGGGGAGCTGTTTTTT. The full variable domain, in which reference TRBV9 and TRBJ2-2 provide the parts outside the CDR3, is DSGVTQTPKHLITATGQRVTLRCSPRSGDLSVYWYQQSLDQGLQFLIQYYNGEERAKGNILERFSAQQFPDLHSELNLSSLELGDSALYFCASSVPSGGTGELFFGEGSRLTVL.

The rearrangement joins TRBV6-6 to TRBJ2-4; 8 bases are shared with TRBD1. V lost 2 bases, J lost 7 bases, and 7 bases stayed unmatched. The germline V gene encodes CDR1 MNHNY and CDR2 SVGAGI (reference sequence). This CDR3 region has 15 residues. The CDR3 bases are TGTGCCAGCAGTTACCCCAAGACAGGGGTGAACATTCAGTACTTC. It yields the protein CASSYPKTGVNIQYF.

The rearrangement uses TRBV20-1 and TRBJ1-5, with 8 positions matching TRBD1. Germline CDR1 reads DFQATT; CDR2 reads SNEGSKA (reference sequence). This CDR3 has 15 residues. With 3 bases clipped from V and 1 base from J, the junction kept 5 bases outside the gene matches. CDR3 sequence reads: CSASRTGLSNQPQHF. CDR3 bases: TGCAGTGCTAGTAGGACAGGGTTAAGCAATCAGCCCCAGCATTTT.

The chain joins TRBV19 to TRBJ1-2; D possibly corresponds to TRBD1 (6 bases). The germline V gene encodes CDR1 LNHDA and CDR2 SQIVND (reference sequence). Between the trimmed V and J ends, which lost 3 bases and 3 bases, there was a span of 14 bases. The CDR3 loop spans 15 amino acids. The chain's CDR3 is CASSIFPQGDYGYTF. CDR3 DNA sequence: TGTGCCAGTAGTATTTTCCCACAGGGCGACTATGGCTACACCTTC.

The V gene is TRBV9, the J gene TRBJ2-5; TRBD2 is a possible D gene (5 bases). This CDR3 has 15 residues. The ends were cut back, 3 bases at V and 4 bases at J, with 16 bases in the middle. The germline gives CDR1 SGDLS, CDR2 YYNGEE. In DNA, the CDR3 is TGTGCCAGCAGCGGAGGGCCCAGTCTGGGAGAGACCCAGTACTTC. This gives the protein CASSGGPSLGETQYF.

The chain links TRBV9 to TRBJ2-3; D is unclear. Germline CDR1 SGDLS, CDR2 YYNGEE. This CDR3 comprises 14 residues. Trimming shortened V by 0 bases and J by 6 bases, and 11 bases separated the two germline ends. The DNA of the CDR3 is TGTGCCAGCAGCGTAGGTGGCAGGAAGGATACGCAGTATTTT. Translated: CASSVGGRKDTQYF. Combining the CDR3 with reference TRBV9 and TRBJ2-3 gives the whole variable domain DSGVTQTPKHLITATGQRVTLRCSPRSGDLSVYWYQQSLDQGLQFLIQYYNGEERAKGNILERFSAQQFPDLHSELNLSSLELGDSALYFCASSVGGRKDTQYFGPGTRLTVL.

The chain carries TRBV5-1 and TRBJ2-3; D may be TRBD2 (5 bases). V was trimmed by 0 bases and J by 7 bases, leaving 27 bases between them. The CDR3 spans 19 residues. Germline loops: CDR1 SGHRS, CDR2 YFSETQ. In nucleotides, the CDR3 is TGCGCCAGCAGCTTGGAACTCAACGATTGGACTGGTGGTTTAAATACGCAGTATTTT. Its translation is CASSLELNDWTGGLNTQYF.